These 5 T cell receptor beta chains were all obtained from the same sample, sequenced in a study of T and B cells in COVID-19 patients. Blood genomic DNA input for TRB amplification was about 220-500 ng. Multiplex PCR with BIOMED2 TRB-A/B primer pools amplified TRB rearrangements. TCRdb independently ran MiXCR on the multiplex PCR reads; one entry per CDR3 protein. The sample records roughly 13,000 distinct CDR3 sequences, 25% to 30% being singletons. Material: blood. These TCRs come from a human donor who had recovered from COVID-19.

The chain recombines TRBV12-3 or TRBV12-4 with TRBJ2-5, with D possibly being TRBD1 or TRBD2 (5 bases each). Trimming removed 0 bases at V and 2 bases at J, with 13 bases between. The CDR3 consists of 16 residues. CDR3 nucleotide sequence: TGTGCCAGCAGTTTAGCGGGGACGAAGGGGCAAGAGACCCAGTACTTC. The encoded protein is CASSLAGTKGQETQYF.

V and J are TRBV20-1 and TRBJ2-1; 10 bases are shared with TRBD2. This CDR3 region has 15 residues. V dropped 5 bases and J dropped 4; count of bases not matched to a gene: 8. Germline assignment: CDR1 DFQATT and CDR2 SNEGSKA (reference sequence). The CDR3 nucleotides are TGCAGTGCTTCCTTCCTAGCGGGGGCATACAATGAGCAGTTCTTC. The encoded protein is CSASFLAGAYNEQFF.

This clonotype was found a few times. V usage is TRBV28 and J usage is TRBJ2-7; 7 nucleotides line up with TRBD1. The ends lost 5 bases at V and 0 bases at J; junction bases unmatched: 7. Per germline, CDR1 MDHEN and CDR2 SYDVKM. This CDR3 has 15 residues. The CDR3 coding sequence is TGTGCCAGCAGTGGAACAGGGGCCAGCTCCTACGAGCAGTACTTC. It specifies CASSGTGASSYEQYF.

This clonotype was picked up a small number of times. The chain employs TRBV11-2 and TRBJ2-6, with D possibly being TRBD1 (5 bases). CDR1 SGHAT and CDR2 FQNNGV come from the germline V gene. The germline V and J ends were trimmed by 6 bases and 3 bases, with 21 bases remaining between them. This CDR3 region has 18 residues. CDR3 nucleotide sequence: TGTGCCAGCAGTCCAGGTTGGGGCGGCAGGGATGGGGCCAACGTCCTGACTTTC. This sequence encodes CASSPGWGGRDGANVLTF.

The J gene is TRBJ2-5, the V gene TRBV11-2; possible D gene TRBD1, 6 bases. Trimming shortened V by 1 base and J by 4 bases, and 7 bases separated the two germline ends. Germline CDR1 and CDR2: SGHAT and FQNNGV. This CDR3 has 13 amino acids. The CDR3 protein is CASSLVGGETQYF. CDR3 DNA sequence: TGTGCCAGCAGCTTAGTAGGGGGAGAGACCCAGTACTTC.